The 2 T cell receptor beta chains presented below share a single source sample, sequenced in a study of cytomegalovirus exposure and HLA in healthy donors (dated by TCRdb to the late 2010s). The protocol used for the library was the immunoSEQ multiplex PCR assay. For the multiplex PCR, a mixture combining 60 forward primers for TCR Vbeta segments and 13 reverse primers for TCR Jbeta segments was used. TCRdb carries this immuneACCESS record with in-frame sequences only. Its versions omit some clonotypes, under half of them owing to an unresolved V gene in the studies checked, with the rest unexplained. The table for this sample lists about 120,000 clones; about 80% of them were counted only once. The ten largest clones capture about 2% of the sample. Material: PBMCs. The origin of the receptors is a human donor in good health.

The chain has TRBV4-1 and TRBJ2-7; TRBD2 might be the D (5 bases). Germline CDR1 reads MGHRA; CDR2 reads YSYEKL. The CDR3 runs to 15 residues. V was shortened by 0 bases and J by 5 bases, with 14 bases between the two germline ends. CDR3 residues: CASSQEFPADHEQYF. For the CDR3, the DNA is TGCGCCAGCAGCCAAGAGTTCCCAGCGGACCACGAGCAGTACTTC.

This rearrangement joins TRBV5-1 to TRBJ1-1; TRBD1 aligns across 10 bases. CDR3 length equals 14 residues. The germline CDR1 and CDR2 sequences are SGHRS and YFSETQ. The V and J ends lost 3 bases and 3 bases, in that order; junction bases with no gene match: 2. This CDR3 reads CASSWTGGDTEAFF. As DNA, the CDR3 is TGCGCCAGCAGCTGGACAGGGGGGGACACTGAAGCTTTCTTT.